This T cell receptor beta chain was recovered during a study of T cells in Graves' hyperthyroidism and ophthalmopathy. Points from the study as a whole: Among clonotypes expanded in thyroid above 0.001, most were also found in blood. The model anticipated ophthalmopathy a median around six months pre-onset.

TCR beta CDR3 region amplification was performed from RNA transcripts. Researchers ran a first-round RT-PCR on the TCR CDR3 using the HTBI primer set. Each CDR3 protein is one row after TCRdb ran MiXCR on the multiplex PCR reads. The sample includes about 270,000 distinct CDR3 sequences, about 24% seen only once; the top ten take about 40%. At least ten counts were recorded for this clonotype. Its antigen is undetermined. Diagnoses used clinical symptoms, serum thyroxine and TRAb, thyroid ultrasound and orbital computed tomography. Germline V gene lookup returns CDR1 MDHEN and CDR2 SYDVKM. The CDR3 has 16 amino acids. J lost 2 bases, V lost 3 bases, and 10 bases had no gene match.

The sequencing sample was made of blood. The origin of this receptor is a woman between 35 and 50 years old with Graves' ophthalmopathy. The J gene is TRBJ2-7, the V gene TRBV28; 7 bases map to TRBD1. The CDR3 protein is CASSFHRQGTTYEQYF. The CDR3 DNA follows: TGTGCCAGCAGTTTCCATCGACAGGGTACAACCTACGAGCAGTACTTC.